Below are 31 T cell receptor beta chains sequenced from a single sample in a study of T cells in Graves' hyperthyroidism and ophthalmopathy. RNA transcripts were the template for amplifying TCR beta CDR3 regions. With the HTBI primer set, the TCR CDR3 went through a first round of RT-PCR. TCRdb re-derived calls from the multiplex PCR reads in MiXCR, one entry per CDR3 protein. The repertoire holds about 510,000 distinct CDR3 sequences, with 40% to 55% as singletons. Sequenced: peripheral blood or thyroid tissue (not recorded which). These TCRs come from an adult woman with Graves' disease, either hyperthyroidism or ophthalmopathy (not recorded which).

The V call is TRBV5-1, the J call TRBJ1-1, with 12 bases fitting TRBD1. The CDR3 contains 16 residues. Germline trimming cut 3 bases from V and 1 base from J; bases unmatched to any gene: 4. Germline-derived CDR1 and CDR2 are SGHRS and YFSETQ. CDR3 sequence reads: CASSSGQGAGNTEAFF. CDR3 DNA: TGCGCCAGCAGCTCGGGACAGGGGGCCGGGAACACTGAAGCTTTCTTT.

This chain links TRBV20-1 with TRBJ1-2; D possibly corresponds to TRBD1 (5 bases). CDR1 DFQATT and CDR2 SNEGSKA come from the germline V gene (reference sequence). The V gene lost 0 bases and the J gene lost 5 bases, with 16 bases spanning the gap. This CDR3 contains 15 residues. This CDR3 is CSARDLTVKGYGYTF. In DNA form, the CDR3 reads TGCAGTGCTAGAGATTTGACAGTGAAAGGGTATGGCTACACCTTC.

The CDR3, as DNA: TGTGCCAGCAGCTCGCCACAGCCGCGGGGATACGAGCAGTACTTC. Residues: CASSSPQPRGYEQYF. The chain carries TRBV7-9 and TRBJ2-7, with D maybe TRBD2 (6 bases). Germline V gives CDR1 SEHNR, CDR2 FQNEAQ (reference sequence). The ends were cut back, 4 bases at V and 4 bases at J, with 17 bases in the middle. This CDR3 comprises 15 residues.

The chain is built from TRBV20-1 and TRBJ1-1, with TRBD1 matching 8 bases. V dropped 0 bases and J dropped 4; count of bases not matched to a gene: 7. In germline, CDR1 is DFQATT, CDR2 SNEGSKA (reference sequence). CDR3 size: 15 residues. CDR3 coding DNA: TGCAGTGCTAGAGAGGACAGGGTATCTTCCACTGAAGCTTTCTTT. Translated, it gives CSAREDRVSSTEAFF.

Note on this clonotype: One end of the junction is discordant with germline, which a read error may explain. The chain combines TRBV15 with TRBJ2-5, with D possibly matching TRBD2 (5 bases). CDR3 length: 14 residues. Germline CDR1 reads LNHNV; CDR2 reads YYDKDF (reference sequence). CDR3 region: CATGRAKGAGTQYF. CDR3 bases: TGTGCCACCGGCAGAGCAAAGGGTGCGGGGACCCAGTACTTC.

This clonotype has at least ten counts. The chain links TRBV6-1 to TRBJ2-5; D not resolved. The V end was cut by 7 bases, the J end by 2 bases, with 14 bases between. The CDR3 is 14 amino acids. CDR1 and CDR2 (germline): MNHNS, SASEGT. DNA of the CDR3: TGTGCCAGCACCCTAAGGACGGAACAAGAGACCCAGTACTTC. It translates to CASTLRTEQETQYF.

The chain combines TRBV20-1 with TRBJ2-7; D is uncertain. The CDR3 runs 14 residues. Trimming took 3 bases from V and 1 from J, leaving 13 bases between them. Germline CDR1 DFQATT, CDR2 SNEGSKA (reference sequence). For the CDR3, the DNA is TGCAGTGCTAGGCCCTTATCGCCTTCCTACGAGCAGTACTTC. It is translated as CSARPLSPSYEQYF.

Notes on this clonotype: The junction departs from the called germline gene at one end, perhaps through a read error. The rearrangement links TRBV7-9 to TRBJ2-7; D tentatively reads TRBD1 or TRBD2 (5 bases each). The germline gives CDR1 SEHNR, CDR2 FQNEAQ (reference sequence). CDR3 size: 13 residues. CDR3 protein: CACSRDGSFEQYF. The CDR3 region has the DNA TGTGCCTGCAGCCGGGACGGCTCCTTCGAGCAGTACTTC.

DNA of the CDR3: TGTGCCAGCTCACCGCAGACGAACTACGAGCAGTACTTC. Translation: CASSPQTNYEQYF. This sequence joins TRBV18 and TRBJ2-7, with D unresolved. This CDR3 contains 13 residues. Germline CDR1 and CDR2: KGHSH and LQKENI. Trimming shortened V by 3 bases and J by 3 bases, and 9 bases separated the two germline ends.

To note about this clonotype: Here the CDR3 omits its conserved ending phenylalanine or tryptophan, so a read error is the likely source. The DNA is omitted, as the CDR3 cannot be located on it reliably, and the CDR3 follows TCRdb's listing. V gene TRBV7-2 combines with J gene TRBJ2-7; TRBD1 reflects the table's D call only, with no check against the DNA. CDR1 is SGHTA and CDR2 is FQGNSA in the germline V gene. The CDR3 spans 10 amino acids, including both terminal residues. The CDR3 reads CASSHGDRGL.

Comments on this clonotype: At one end, the junction sequence differs from germline, possibly due to a read error. The chain is built from TRBV10-3 and TRBJ2-2; the D gene is possibly TRBD1 (6 bases). From germline, CDR1 is ENHRY and CDR2 SYGVKD. This CDR3 has 14 residues. In DNA form, the CDR3 reads TGTGCCATCAGTGAGACAGGGTTCGCCGGGGAGCCGTTTTTT. Encoded protein: CAISETGFAGEPFF.

The chain links TRBV7-2 to TRBJ1-6, with D possibly TRBD1 on 6 matching bases. V was shortened by 5 bases and J by 11 bases, with 13 bases between the two germline ends. Germline V gene data show CDR1 as SGHTA and CDR2 as FQGNSA. CDR3 length: 13 residues. In DNA, the CDR3 is TGTGCCAGCAGCCTCCTGGACAGAGCACCCCTCCACTTT. This codes for CASSLLDRAPLHF.

This chain joins TRBV7-2 and TRBJ1-6, with TRBD1 as a possible D gene (5 bases). Germline V lookup: CDR1 SGHTA, CDR2 FQGNSA. Trimming took 5 bases from V and 9 from J, leaving 23 bases between them. This CDR3 is built from 17 residues. The CDR3 protein is CASSPLGQPVGVSPLHF. CDR3 sequence (DNA): TGTGCCAGCAGCCCTCTTGGACAACCGGTAGGGGTTTCACCCCTCCACTTT.

In this sample, this clonotype turned up many times. This rearrangement joins TRBV7-9 to TRBJ2-7, with 14 bases lining up with TRBD2. CDR1 SEHNR and CDR2 FQNEAQ come from the germline V gene (reference sequence). Trimming took 0 bases from V and 4 from J; bases not matched to a gene: 2. The CDR3 totals 16 residues. In DNA, the CDR3 is TGTGCCAGCAGCTTAGCCGGGACTAGCGGGAGATACGAGCAGTACTTC. It yields the protein CASSLAGTSGRYEQYF.

The V call is TRBV5-1, the J call TRBJ1-1; TRBD1 might be the D (5 bases). V was trimmed by 1 base and J by 6 bases, leaving 10 bases between them. Germline CDR1 and CDR2: SGHRS and YFSETQ. CDR3 length: 13 amino acids. The CDR3 DNA is TGCGCCAGCAGCTTGTCGGGGGACGCTGAAGCTTTCTTT. It is translated as CASSLSGDAEAFF.

This clonotype was detected a few times. This chain connects TRBV24-1 to TRBJ1-5; no firm D call. V dropped 3 bases and J dropped 4 bases, with 9 bases sitting between them. Per the germline V gene, CDR1 is KGHDR and CDR2 is SFDVKD. CDR3 length equals 14 residues. The CDR3 spells CATSDRQLNQPQHF. CDR3 DNA sequence: TGTGCCACCAGTGATCGGCAGCTAAATCAGCCCCAGCATTTT.

This clonotype came up a few times. The chain carries TRBV28 and TRBJ2-5; 8 nucleotides align to TRBD2. CDR3 size: 14 residues. Losses at the gene ends were 9 bases for V and 5 bases for J; bases not matched to a gene: 11. Germline assignment: CDR1 MDHEN and CDR2 SYDVKM. As DNA, the CDR3 is TGTGCCAGTCGGGGAGCGGGAGAGGGGGAGACCCAGTACTTC. It yields the protein CASRGAGEGETQYF.

J is TRBJ2-3 and V is TRBV7-2, with TRBD2 matching 13 bases. CDR3 length: 17 amino acids. Looked up from germline, CDR1 is SGHTA and CDR2 is FQGNSA. J gave up 4 bases and V 5 bases, and 9 bases lay outside the gene matches. CDR3 residues: CASSHRGLAGFADTQYF. The CDR3 DNA follows: TGTGCCAGCAGCCACAGGGGACTAGCGGGATTTGCAGATACGCAGTATTTT.

This chain uses TRBV7-2 with TRBJ2-2, with D perhaps given as TRBD1 or TRBD2 (5 bases each). CDR1 is SGHTA, CDR2 FQGNSA, per germline. The CDR3 length is 14 residues. The germline V and J ends were trimmed by 10 bases and 1 base, with 13 bases remaining between them. CDR3 DNA sequence: TGTGCCAAACGGGACGCACAGAACACCGGGGAGCTGTTTTTT. It encodes CAKRDAQNTGELFF.

The chain has TRBV20-1 and TRBJ1-2, with D possibly matching TRBD1 (6 bases). Looked up from germline, CDR1 is DFQATT and CDR2 is SNEGSKA (reference sequence). This CDR3 has 17 residues. Trimming pared 6 bases from V and 5 bases from J, leaving 28 bases between. CDR3 in amino acids: CSASSQGATGAVYGYTF. The CDR3 region has the DNA TGCAGTGCCAGTAGCCAAGGGGCGACAGGAGCCGTTTATGGCTACACCTTC.

There are many counts of this clonotype. This sequence joins TRBV29-1 and TRBJ2-5; a possible D gene is TRBD2 (5 bases). V lost 1 base, J lost 2 bases, and 8 bases lay in between. The CDR3 loop spans 13 amino acids. From germline, CDR1 is SQVTM and CDR2 ANQGSEA. The CDR3 loop is CSVEVGSQETQYF. Written as DNA, the CDR3 is TGCAGCGTTGAAGTGGGGAGTCAAGAGACCCAGTACTTC.

In this sample, this clonotype turned up many times. The chain is built from TRBV6-6 and TRBJ2-2, with 8 bases fitting TRBD1. This CDR3 is built from 16 residues. Germline CDR1 reads MNHNY; CDR2 reads SVGAGI (reference sequence). The V segment lost 6 bases and the J segment 0 bases; nucleotides outside the gene matches: 6. The CDR3 sequence is CASRTGDRANTGELFF. CDR3 DNA sequence: TGTGCCAGCAGGACAGGGGACCGCGCGAACACCGGGGAGCTGTTTTTT.

The gene calls are TRBV2 and TRBJ2-7, with D possibly being TRBD1 (5 bases). From germline, CDR1 is SNHLY and CDR2 FYNNEI. The CDR3 contains 12 residues. Trimming pared 8 bases from V and 2 bases from J, leaving 10 bases between. The CDR3 DNA reads as TGTGCCAGCGCAACAGGAACCTACGAGCAGTACTTC. This encodes CASATGTYEQYF.

V gene TRBV7-9 combines with J gene TRBJ2-2; 10 positions match TRBD1. V dropped 7 bases and J dropped 4; count of bases not matched to a gene: 9. This CDR3 has 16 residues. Germline V gives CDR1 SEHNR, CDR2 FQNEAQ (reference sequence). CDR3 loop: CASIARGTGVTGELFF. The CDR3 nucleotides read TGTGCCAGCATAGCCAGGGGGACAGGGGTCACCGGGGAGCTGTTTTTT.

The chain employs TRBV7-9 and TRBJ1-5; no clear D gene. This CDR3 region has 17 residues. The germline V gene encodes CDR1 SEHNR and CDR2 FQNEAQ (reference sequence). Trimming cost V 2 bases and J 1 base, with 15 bases left between them. CDR3 amino acids: CASSLRTAGSSNQPQHF. CDR3 bases: TGTGCCAGCAGCTTACGTACTGCCGGGTCCAGCAATCAGCCCCAGCATTTT.

This rearrangement joins TRBV7-3 to TRBJ2-1; D remains unclear. The CDR3 extends over 12 amino acids. CDR1 is SGHTA and CDR2 is FQGTGA in the germline V gene. V was cut by 0 bases and J by 7 bases, with 4 bases left in between. The CDR3 reads CASSLTQNEQFF. CDR3 nucleotides: TGTGCCAGCAGCTTAACACAGAATGAGCAGTTCTTC. Looking up the rest from reference TRBV7-3 and TRBJ2-1 gives the full variable domain: GAGVSQTPSNKVTEKGKYVELRCDPISGHTALYWYRQSLGQGPEFLIYFQGTGAADDSGLPNDRFFAVRPEGSVSTLKIQRTERGDSAVYLCASSLTQNEQFFGPGTRLTVL.

The chain combines TRBV10-1 with TRBJ1-1; 8 nucleotides agree with TRBD1. V shed 2 bases, J shed 6 bases, and the junction held 5 bases outside the gene matches. Germline assignment: CDR1 WNHNN and CDR2 SYGVQD (reference sequence). This CDR3 contains 14 residues. The CDR3 reads CASSEGTGGPEAFF. CDR3 DNA: TGCGCCAGCAGTGAGGGGACAGGCGGACCTGAAGCTTTCTTT.

This clonotype was picked up many times. The genes are TRBV2 and TRBJ1-1; the match to TRBD1 covers 9 bases. V lost 6 bases to trimming and J lost 5 bases; unmatched junction nucleotides: 10. Per germline, CDR1 SNHLY and CDR2 FYNNEI. The CDR3 covers 15 residues. The CDR3 here is CASSEMGQGITEAFF. Written as DNA, the CDR3 is TGTGCCAGCAGCGAGATGGGACAGGGAATTACTGAAGCTTTCTTT.

The chain uses TRBV20-1 and TRBJ1-2, with a weak D call TRBD1 (5 bases). The ends were cut back, 0 bases at V and 8 bases at J, with 19 bases in the middle. Germline-derived CDR1 and CDR2 are DFQATT and SNEGSKA (reference sequence). This CDR3 has 15 amino acids. CDR3 in DNA: TGCAGTGCTAGAGATGCGGCAGGGTTTATTGTAGGCTACACCTTC. Encoded protein: CSARDAAGFIVGYTF.

There are many counts of this clonotype. The rearrangement joins TRBV10-3 to TRBJ1-3, with D perhaps matching TRBD1 (6 bases). The CDR3 has 16 residues. Between the trimmed V and J ends, which lost 3 bases and 1 base, there was a span of 13 bases. Germline V gene data show CDR1 as ENHRY and CDR2 as SYGVKD. DNA of the CDR3: TGTGCCATCAGTGATCAGGGGACGTTTTCTGGAAACACCATATATTTT. Protein product: CAISDQGTFSGNTIYF.

Ten or more counts support this clonotype. The rearrangement joins TRBV29-1 to TRBJ2-6, with no clear D. The germline V gene has CDR1 SQVTM and CDR2 ANQGSEA. This CDR3 region has 13 residues. V was trimmed by 4 bases and J by 0 bases, leaving 4 bases between them. CDR3 bases: TGCAGCGTTGCCGGCTCTGGGGCCAACGTCCTGACTTTC. Translating it yields CSVAGSGANVLTF. The full variable domain, completed using reference TRBV29-1 and TRBJ2-6, is SAVISQKPSRDICQRGTSLTIQCQVDSQVTMMFWYRQQPGQSLTLIATANQGSEATYESGFVIDKFPISRPNLTFSTLTVSNMSPEDSSIYLCSVAGSGANVLTFGAGSRLTVL.